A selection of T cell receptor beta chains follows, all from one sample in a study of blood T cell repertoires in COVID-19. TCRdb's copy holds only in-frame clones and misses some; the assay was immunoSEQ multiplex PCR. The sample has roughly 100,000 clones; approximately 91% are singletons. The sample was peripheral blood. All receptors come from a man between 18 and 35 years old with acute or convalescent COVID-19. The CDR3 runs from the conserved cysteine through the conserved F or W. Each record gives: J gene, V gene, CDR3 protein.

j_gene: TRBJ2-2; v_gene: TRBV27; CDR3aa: CASSLMRTGSNGELFF
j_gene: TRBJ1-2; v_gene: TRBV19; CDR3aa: CASSIVGRTGTNYGYTF
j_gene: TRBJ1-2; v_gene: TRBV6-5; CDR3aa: CASRAGIWNYGYTF
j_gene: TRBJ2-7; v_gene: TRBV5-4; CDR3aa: CASSSLGLAGAHEQYF
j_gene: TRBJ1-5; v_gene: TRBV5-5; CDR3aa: CASSLGEYQPQHF
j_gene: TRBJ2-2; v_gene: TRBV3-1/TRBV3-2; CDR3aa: CASSQRTGSYTGELFF
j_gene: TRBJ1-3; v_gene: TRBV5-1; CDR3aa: CASRSDGSSGNTIYF
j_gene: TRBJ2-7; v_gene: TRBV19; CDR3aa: CASSATGAGYEQYF
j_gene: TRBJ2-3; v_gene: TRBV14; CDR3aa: CASSPGTGESTDTQYF
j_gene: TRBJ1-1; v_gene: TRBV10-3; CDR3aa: CAISGGGEDGLGTEAFF
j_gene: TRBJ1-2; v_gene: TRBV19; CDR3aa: CASSILSDRGEGYTF
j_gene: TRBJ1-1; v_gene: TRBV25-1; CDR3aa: CASSEPQGANTEAFF
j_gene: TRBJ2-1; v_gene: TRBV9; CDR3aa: CASSVTPSAGAENEQFF
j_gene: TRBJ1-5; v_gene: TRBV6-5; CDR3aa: CASTNREGQPQHF
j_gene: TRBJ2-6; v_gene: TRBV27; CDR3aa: CASSLLGAGANVLTF
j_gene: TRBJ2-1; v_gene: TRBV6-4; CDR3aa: CASSDSMAGGYNEQFF
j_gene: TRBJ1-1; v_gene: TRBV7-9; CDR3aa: CASSRERVNTEAFF
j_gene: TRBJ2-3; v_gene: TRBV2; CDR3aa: CASSLGGTDTQYF
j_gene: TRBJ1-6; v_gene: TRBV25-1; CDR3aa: CASSDFRDSYSPLHF
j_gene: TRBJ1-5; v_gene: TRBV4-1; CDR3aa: CASSQVGRGRGNQPQHF
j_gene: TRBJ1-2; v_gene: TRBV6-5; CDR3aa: CASSYDSTGGSYGYTF
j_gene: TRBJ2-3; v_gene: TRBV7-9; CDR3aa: CASSHGTVLDTQYF
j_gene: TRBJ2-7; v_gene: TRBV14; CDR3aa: CASSQRDSQVEQYF
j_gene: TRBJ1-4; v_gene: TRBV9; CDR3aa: CASSPQGIGQGTEKLFF
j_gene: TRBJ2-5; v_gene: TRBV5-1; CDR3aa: CASSLFSGGLQETQYF
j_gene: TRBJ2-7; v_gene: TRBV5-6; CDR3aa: CASSGGTGVYEQYF
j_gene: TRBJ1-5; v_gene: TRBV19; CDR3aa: CATRGQVAGQPQHF
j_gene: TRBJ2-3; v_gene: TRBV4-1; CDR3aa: CASRGGSGGARSTDTQYF
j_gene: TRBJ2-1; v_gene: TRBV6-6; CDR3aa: CASSTTGVDEQFF
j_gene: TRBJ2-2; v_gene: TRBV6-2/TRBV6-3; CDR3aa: CASSYGSLAVRRELFF
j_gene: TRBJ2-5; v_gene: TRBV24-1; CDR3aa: CATSDRGQGISGGGGDYLQETQYF
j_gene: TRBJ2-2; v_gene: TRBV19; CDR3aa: CASSIPRTDNTGELFF
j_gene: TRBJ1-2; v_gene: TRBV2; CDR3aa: CASREGQGIYGYTF
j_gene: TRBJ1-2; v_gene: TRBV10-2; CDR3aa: CATNRGEYGYTF
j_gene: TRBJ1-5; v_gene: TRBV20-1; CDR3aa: CSASNQFSNQPQHF
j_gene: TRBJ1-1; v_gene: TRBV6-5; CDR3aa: CASRMGQGISTEAFF
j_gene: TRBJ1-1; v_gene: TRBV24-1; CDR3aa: CATSDGPSTEAFF
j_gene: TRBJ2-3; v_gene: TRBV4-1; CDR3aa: CASSQGLPLGTDTQYF
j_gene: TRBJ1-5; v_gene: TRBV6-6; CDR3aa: CASSYSGTGTNQPQHF
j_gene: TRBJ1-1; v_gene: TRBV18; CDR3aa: CASSPGTPVMNTEAFF
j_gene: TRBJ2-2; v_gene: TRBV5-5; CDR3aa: CASSPLQGANTGELFF
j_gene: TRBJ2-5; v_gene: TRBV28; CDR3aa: CASRTGTQTQYF
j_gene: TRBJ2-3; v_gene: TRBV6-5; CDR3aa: CASSPQGISTDTQYF
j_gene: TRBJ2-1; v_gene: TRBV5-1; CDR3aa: CASSRGQIQYNEQFF
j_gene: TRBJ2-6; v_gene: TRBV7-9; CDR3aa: CASILPSGANVLTF
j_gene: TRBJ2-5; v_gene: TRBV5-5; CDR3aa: CASSLGSGGFYMETQYF
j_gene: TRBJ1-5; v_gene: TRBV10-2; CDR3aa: CASRTPNSNQPQHF
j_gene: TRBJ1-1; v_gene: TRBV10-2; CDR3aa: CASSRQGANTEAFF
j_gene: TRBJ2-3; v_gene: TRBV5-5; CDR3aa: CASSTGGAPSTDTQYF
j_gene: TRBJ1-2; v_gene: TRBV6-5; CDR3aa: CASSTGVIGYTF
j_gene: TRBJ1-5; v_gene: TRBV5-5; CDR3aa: CASSLEGRDRGVERNQPQHF
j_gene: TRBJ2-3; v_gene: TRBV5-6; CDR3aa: CASKRDRGVDTQYF